One sample yielded the 19 T cell receptor beta chains listed below, sequenced in a study of T cell responses to AZD1222 COVID-19 vaccine. The assay was immunoSEQ multiplex PCR, and TCRdb's table has in-frame clones only and misses some. Of 95,000 to 130,000 clones listed, about 92% are singletons. The sample consisted of peripheral blood, taken on day 0 of AZD1222 vaccination. The receptors here all came from an adult in good health.

The chain links TRBV7-8 to TRBJ2-1, with 9 bases identical to TRBD2. V gave up 3 bases and J gave up 4 bases; unmatched junction bases: 4. The CDR3 extends over 15 amino acids. The V gene's germline CDR1 is SGHVS and CDR2 FQNEAQ. For the CDR3, the DNA is TGTGCCAGCAGCTTCCTAGCGGGATTGTACAATGAGCAGTTCTTC. It specifies CASSFLAGLYNEQFF.

The chain uses TRBV18 and TRBJ1-1; D is unclear. Trimming took off 5 bases at V and 6 bases at J, with 10 bases between the two ends. Germline V gives CDR1 KGHSH, CDR2 LQKENI. The CDR3 spans 12 residues. CDR3 protein: CASSKVGSEAFF. The DNA for the CDR3 is TGTGCCAGCTCAAAGGTGGGGTCTGAAGCTTTCTTT. The full variable domain, completed using reference TRBV18 and TRBJ1-1, is NAGVMQNPRHLVRRRGQEARLRCSPMKGHSHVYWYRQLPEEGLKFMVYLQKENIIDESGMPKERFSAEFPKEGPSILRIQQVVRGDSAAYFCASSKVGSEAFFGQGTRLTVV.

This rearrangement joins TRBV6-2 or TRBV6-3 to TRBJ2-7; D possibly corresponds to TRBD2 (6 bases). Germline V gives CDR1 MNHEY, CDR2 SVGEGT. The germline V and J ends were trimmed by 2 bases and 4 bases, with 18 bases remaining between them. CDR3 size: 16 residues. The CDR3 here is CASSYVSGEPPYEQYF. CDR3 nucleotide sequence: TGTGCCAGCAGTTACGTATCGGGAGAACCCCCGTACGAGCAGTACTTC.

This rearrangement joins TRBV14 to TRBJ1-2; no firm D call. CDR1 and CDR2 from the germline V gene are SGHDN and FVKESK. The CDR3 sequence is 12 residues long. Trimming removed 0 bases from V and 14 bases from J, with 13 bases in between. The CDR3 is CASSQDGPFFTF. CDR3 sequence (DNA): TGTGCCAGCAGCCAAGATGGGCCCTTCTTTACCTTC. Looking up the rest from reference TRBV14 and TRBJ1-2 gives the full variable domain: EAGVTQFPSHSVIEKGQTVTLRCDPISGHDNLYWYRRVMGKEIKFLLHFVKESKQDESGMPNNRFLAERTGGTYSTLKVQPAELEDSGVYFCASSQDGPFFTFGSGTRLTVV.

V usage is TRBV6-5 and J usage is TRBJ2-7, with 7 bases aligning to TRBD2. Trimming removed 11 bases from V and 6 bases from J; junction bases left unmatched: 13. CDR3 length: 13 amino acids. Germline loops: CDR1 MNHEY, CDR2 SVGAGI. This chain's CDR3 is CADSRDYYAEQYF. The CDR3, as DNA: TGTGCCGACTCCCGGGACTACTACGCCGAGCAGTACTTC.

The chain combines TRBV27 with TRBJ1-5, with D unresolved. CDR3 length: 14 residues. The germline V gene has CDR1 MNHEY and CDR2 SMNVEV (reference sequence). Trimming took 1 base from V and 7 from J, leaving 11 bases between them. Written as DNA, the CDR3 is TGTGCCAGCAGTTTATTACCGTCCATGCAGCCCCAGCATTTT. It translates to CASSLLPSMQPQHF.

The chain recombines TRBV15 with TRBJ1-1; D uncertain. The CDR3 totals 12 residues. Trimming removed 5 bases from V and 6 bases from J, with 10 bases in between. CDR1 is LNHNV and CDR2 is YYDKDF in the germline V gene (reference sequence). CDR3 nucleotides: TGTGCCACCAGCGGTAAGCGATCTGAAGCTTTCTTT. Translating gives CATSGKRSEAFF.

This sequence joins TRBV2 and TRBJ2-1, with 9 positions matching TRBD2. CDR1 is SNHLY and CDR2 is FYNNEI in the germline V gene. This CDR3 has 16 residues. The ends lost 2 bases at V and 7 bases at J; junction bases unmatched: 9. CDR3 bases: TGTGCCAGCAGTGAATCGATGGCGGGAGGGGAAAATGAGCAGTTCTTC. It codes for CASSESMAGGENEQFF. The whole variable domain, filled in from reference TRBV2 and TRBJ2-1, reads EPEVTQTPSHQVTQMGQEVILRCVPISNHLYFYWYRQILGQKVEFLVSFYNNEISEKSEIFDDQFSVERPDGSNFTLKIRSTKLEDSAMYFCASSESMAGGENEQFFGPGTRLTVL.

The V call is TRBV9, the J call TRBJ2-3; D unclear. The CDR3 length is 11 residues. Germline loops: CDR1 SGDLS, CDR2 YYNGEE. The germline V and J ends were trimmed by 0 bases and 6 bases, with 2 bases remaining between them. CDR3 protein: CASSVGDTQYF. The CDR3 nucleotides are TGTGCCAGCAGCGTAGGTGATACGCAGTATTTT.

The chain combines TRBV27 with TRBJ1-2; TRBD1 matches at 10 bases. This CDR3 is 14 amino acids long. The germline V gene has CDR1 MNHEY and CDR2 SMNVEV (reference sequence). The V gene end was trimmed by 7 bases and the J gene end by 2 bases; junction bases not matched to a gene: 4. The CDR3 region is CASKTGGANYGYTF. The CDR3 DNA is TGTGCCAGCAAGACAGGGGGCGCGAACTATGGCTACACCTTC.

This chain joins TRBV7-3 and TRBJ2-7; 9 bases fit TRBD2. This CDR3 has 16 residues. V trimming: 3 bases; J trimming: 4 bases; junction bases outside the gene matches: 10. Germline V lookup: CDR1 SGHTA, CDR2 FQGTGA. The DNA for the CDR3 is TGTGCCAGCAGCTTTAGAGGCGATAGCGGGAGTTACGAGCAGTACTTC. Translating it yields CASSFRGDSGSYEQYF.

Comments on this clone: The DNA is left out, because the CDR3 cannot be placed on it with certainty; the CDR3 is given as TCRdb lists it. The rearrangement links TRBV6-5 to TRBJ1-2. Ends included, the CDR3 has 12 residues. CDR1 and CDR2 from the germline V gene are MNHEY and SVGAGI. Here the CDR3 reads CASSYTFGGYTF.

This clone was counted between two and nine times. The chain combines TRBV5-8 with TRBJ2-1; possibly TRBD2 for D (5 bases). V was shortened by 3 bases and J by 3 bases, with 19 bases between the two germline ends. The CDR3 length is 17 residues. Germline CDR1 reads SGHTS; CDR2 reads YDEGEE. CDR3 coding DNA: TGTGCCAGCAGCTGGGTCCCGGGGAGCGGATTCTACAATGAGCAGTTCTTC. Translating gives CASSWVPGSGFYNEQFF.

This chain connects TRBV10-3 to TRBJ2-7; D is undetermined. CDR1 and CDR2 from the germline V gene are ENHRY and SYGVKD. The CDR3 is 12 amino acids. Trimming left V 3 bases short and J 5 bases short, with 8 bases between. CDR3 nucleotides: TGTGCCATCAGTGATCGAGTCCACGAGCAGTACTTC. This encodes CAISDRVHEQYF.

V and J are TRBV18 and TRBJ1-4; D call uncertain. The CDR3 loop spans 15 amino acids. V was cut by 2 bases and J by 8 bases, with 15 bases left in between. Germline assignment: CDR1 KGHSH and CDR2 LQKENI. The CDR3 loop reads CASSPGGQSREKLFF. The CDR3 bases are TGTGCCAGCTCACCAGGAGGGCAGAGCCGCGAAAAACTGTTTTTT. The full variable domain, with the rest looked up from reference TRBV18 and TRBJ1-4, is NAGVMQNPRHLVRRRGQEARLRCSPMKGHSHVYWYRQLPEEGLKFMVYLQKENIIDESGMPKERFSAEFPKEGPSILRIQQVVRGDSAAYFCASSPGGQSREKLFFGSGTQLSVL.

The rearrangement joins TRBV28 to TRBJ2-5; D is undetermined. The germline V and J ends were trimmed by 6 bases and 2 bases, with 13 bases remaining between them. Germline values: CDR1 MDHEN, CDR2 SYDVKM. CDR3 length: 14 amino acids. In DNA form, the CDR3 reads TGTGCCAGCAGAGGCCGAGGAAATCAAGAGACCCAGTACTTC. Translation gives CASRGRGNQETQYF.

V is TRBV3-1 (or the pseudogene TRBV3-2) and J is TRBJ2-7; 8 bases are a match to TRBD2. Germline loops: CDR1 LGHDT, CDR2 YNNKEL (reference sequence). This CDR3 contains 14 residues. V lost 6 bases to trimming and J lost 3 bases; unmatched junction nucleotides: 7. The CDR3 here is CASRPSGSLYEQYF. CDR3 DNA sequence: TGTGCCAGCAGGCCCAGCGGGAGCCTCTACGAGCAGTACTTC.

The genes are TRBV6-5 and TRBJ1-2, with 8 nucleotides matching TRBD1. The CDR3 has 14 amino acids. J lost 9 bases, V lost 7 bases, and 13 bases had no gene match. Germline CDR1 MNHEY, CDR2 SVGAGI. CDR3 in DNA: TGTGCCAGCACCTCGGGACAGGAATATGTTCGCTACACCTTC. Amino acid sequence: CASTSGQEYVRYTF.

This chain links TRBV28 with TRBJ1-3; D gene ambiguous. V dropped 2 bases and J dropped 0 bases, with 8 bases sitting between them. Germline values: CDR1 MDHEN, CDR2 SYDVKM. The CDR3 has 15 residues. The CDR3 DNA follows: TGTGCCAGCAGTTTACCAGGAATCTCTGGAAACACCATATATTTT. This gives the protein CASSLPGISGNTIYF.